The rows below give T cell receptor beta chains drawn from one sample of a study of blood T cell repertoires in COVID-19. The repertoire was sequenced with immunoSEQ multiplex PCR; TCRdb's copy has only in-frame clones and lacks some. Among some 140,000 clones, about three quarters were seen once, and the ten largest hold roughly 13%. The sample consisted of peripheral blood. These receptors originate from a man older than 75 with acute or convalescent COVID-19. Each CDR3 is given with its conserved first and last residue. Fields, in order: D gene, J gene, V gene, clone size, CDR3 DNA, CDR3 protein. The D gene is left open where the match is weak. Part of the rows lack a size; the others show once, few, many or a class for expanded clones.

d_call: .; j_call: TRBJ2-3; v_call: TRBV29-1; clone_size: .; cdr3_nt: TGCAGCGTTGAAGTCGGAGGGGTTGAGTATTTT; cdr3_aa: CSVEVGGVEYF
d_call: .; j_call: TRBJ2-5; v_call: TRBV6-5; clone_size: once; cdr3_nt: TGTGCCAGCAGCGTTCAGGGCGAGGAGACCCAGTACTTC; cdr3_aa: CASSVQGEETQYF
d_call: TRBD2; j_call: TRBJ2-2; v_call: TRBV6-5; clone_size: once; cdr3_nt: TGTGCCAGCAGTCCTACTAGCGGGGGGGCCGGGGAGCTGTTTTTT; cdr3_aa: CASSPTSGGAGELFF
d_call: .; j_call: TRBJ2-5; v_call: TRBV14; clone_size: .; cdr3_nt: TGTGCCAGCAGCCAAGGGTGGGGCGGGGACCCCTCAAAGACCCAGTACTTC; cdr3_aa: CASSQGWGGDPSKTQYF
d_call: TRBD1; j_call: TRBJ1-2; v_call: TRBV7-8; clone_size: once; cdr3_nt: TGTGCCAGCAGCAGATCCCAACAGGGGGGGATTGCTGGCTACACCTTC; cdr3_aa: CASSRSQQGGIAGYTF
d_call: .; j_call: TRBJ2-2; v_call: TRBV24-1; clone_size: few; cdr3_nt: TGTGCCACGTCCGGTGACACCGGGGAGCTGTTTTTT; cdr3_aa: CATSGDTGELFF
d_call: .; j_call: TRBJ1-2; v_call: TRBV14; clone_size: .; cdr3_nt: TGTGCCAGCAGCCAACAGGGCGCTAACTATGGCTACACCTTC; cdr3_aa: CASSQQGANYGYTF
d_call: .; j_call: TRBJ1-1; v_call: TRBV3-1/TRBV3-2; clone_size: .; cdr3_nt: TGTGCCAGCAGCCATGGGACACAGGGCACTGAAGCTTTCTTT; cdr3_aa: CASSHGTQGTEAFF
d_call: TRBD1; j_call: TRBJ2-3; v_call: TRBV2; clone_size: .; cdr3_nt: TGTGCCAGCAGTGGACAGGGAAGCACAGATACGCAGTATTTT; cdr3_aa: CASSGQGSTDTQYF
d_call: .; j_call: TRBJ1-4; v_call: TRBV2; clone_size: .; cdr3_nt: TGTGCCAGTCGTGGTCTAGAAAAACTGTTTTTT; cdr3_aa: CASRGLEKLFF
d_call: .; j_call: TRBJ2-7; v_call: TRBV7-6; clone_size: .; cdr3_nt: TGTGCCAGTAAACACCTTTGTCCCTACGAGCAGTACTTC; cdr3_aa: CASKHLCPYEQYF